Below are 20 T cell receptor beta chains sequenced from a single sample in a study of T cells after yellow fever vaccination. TCRdb reanalysed the 5' RACE reads using MiXCR and keeps one entry per CDR3 protein. The data contain around 590,000 distinct CDR3 sequences, 12% of them singletons. This sample comprised PBMCs, obtained on the day of the yellow fever booster vaccination. The source is a man aged 30 to 45 who received the YFV17D yellow fever vaccine.

The V call is TRBV21-1, the J call TRBJ2-7; the DNA was not used to check the table's D call, TRBD2. TRBV21-1 is recorded as a pseudogene. CDR3 length equals 14 residues. The CDR3 bases are TGTGCCAGCAGCAAGGGACCGGCCCTCTACGAGCAGTACTTC. It yields the protein CASSKGPALYEQYF.

This clonotype was seen a handful of times. V and J are TRBV18 and TRBJ2-3; D ambiguous. The ends were cut back, 0 bases at V and 4 bases at J, with 11 bases in the middle. Per the germline V gene, CDR1 is KGHSH and CDR2 is LQKENI. This CDR3 is 15 amino acids long. Written as DNA, the CDR3 is TGTGCCAGCTCACCACCCTCGAGCCCCGCAGATACGCAGTATTTT. It is translated as CASSPPSSPADTQYF.

This clonotype was seen a handful of times. The chain employs TRBV27 and TRBJ2-7, with 9 bases identical to TRBD1. The CDR3 is 14 residues long. With 5 bases clipped from V and 6 bases from J, the junction kept 8 bases outside the gene matches. From germline, CDR1 is MNHEY and CDR2 SMNVEV (reference sequence). The CDR3 spells CASSIQGARGEQYF. Written as DNA, the CDR3 is TGTGCCAGCAGTATACAGGGGGCTAGGGGCGAGCAGTACTTC.

In regard to this clonotype: Germline is not matched at one junction end, which may reflect a read error. This chain connects TRBV27 to TRBJ1-6; no clear D gene. CDR1 is MNHEY and CDR2 is SMNVEV in the germline V gene (reference sequence). The CDR3 length is 12 residues. The CDR3 DNA reads TGTGCCAGCAGTATATCTAATTCACCCCTCCACTTT. Translated: CASSISNSPLHF.

The chain couples TRBV29-1 to TRBJ2-7; D remains unclear. This CDR3 is 10 amino acids long. Germline V lookup: CDR1 SQVTM, CDR2 ANQGSEA. V was shortened by 7 bases and J by 6 bases, with 10 bases between the two germline ends. CDR3 in amino acids: CSALSSEQYF. The CDR3 nucleotides are TGCAGCGCACTCTCGAGCGAGCAGTACTTC.

The rearrangement uses TRBV10-3 and TRBJ2-2; D ambiguous. The CDR3 is 11 amino acids. Germline assignment: CDR1 ENHRY and CDR2 SYGVKD. The V end lost 4 bases, the J end lost 9 bases, and 6 bases lay between the germline ends. The CDR3 nucleotides read TGTGCCATCAGTGGTGCGCGGGAGCTGTTTTTT. Residues: CAISGARELFF.

This clonotype was picked up a small number of times. CDR3 protein: CASSLGRDGEQFF. DNA for the CDR3: TGCGCCAGCAGCTTGGGGCGGGACGGGGAGCAGTTCTTC. J is TRBJ2-1 and V is TRBV5-1, with D possibly TRBD2 on 6 matching bases. The CDR3 is 13 residues long. The V and J ends lost 0 bases and 10 bases respectively, with 11 bases between them. CDR1 and CDR2 from the germline V gene are SGHRS and YFSETQ. Filled out from reference TRBV5-1 and TRBJ2-1, the complete variable domain reads KAGVTQTPRYLIKTRGQQVTLSCSPISGHRSVSWYQQTPGQGLQFLFEYFSETQRNKGNFPGRFSGRQFSNSRSEMNVSTLELGDSALYLCASSLGRDGEQFFGPGTRLTVL.

Notes on this clonotype: A much bigger clone sits one base away, suggesting this may be a read error. The chain employs TRBV29-1 and TRBJ2-5; D not certain. Germline loops: CDR1 SQVTM, CDR2 ANQGSEA. This CDR3 is 13 amino acids long. DNA of the CDR3: TGCAACGCCTCCCTGGGGTTCCAAGAGACCCAGTACTTC. Translation: CNASLGFQETQYF.

This clonotype occurred many times. The CDR3 bases are TGTGCCAGCAGCTTAAAGGGCTACGAGCAGTACTTC. This gives the protein CASSLKGYEQYF. The chain recombines TRBV28 with TRBJ2-7; no definite D call. CDR1 is MDHEN and CDR2 is SYDVKM in the germline V gene. Trimming left V 6 bases short and J 3 bases short, with 9 bases between. The CDR3 loop spans 12 amino acids.

CDR3 in DNA: TGTGCCAGCAGCTCCCAGGTTGGGAACACAGATACGCAGTATTTT. It is translated as CASSSQVGNTDTQYF. V and J are TRBV7-2 and TRBJ2-3, with unresolved D. Germline V CDR1 and CDR2: SGHTA, FQGNSA. The CDR3 runs 15 residues. V lost 4 bases to trimming and J lost 2 bases, with 13 bases between them.

In its sample, this clonotype was seen a few times. J is TRBJ2-7 and V is TRBV28; tentatively, D is TRBD1 or TRBD2 (6 bases each). Germline V CDR1 and CDR2: MDHEN, SYDVKM. The CDR3 runs to 15 residues. The V and J ends lost 6 bases and 3 bases respectively, with 18 bases between them. DNA of the CDR3: TGTGCCAGCAGAGTTTTAGGGGGGTCTAACTACGAGCAGTACTTC. Protein sequence: CASRVLGGSNYEQYF.

This clonotype was detected many times. The V call is TRBV11-2, the J call TRBJ2-4, with TRBD1 identical over 9 bases. Unmatched junction bases numbered 6, after V lost 5 bases and J lost 1 base. CDR1 is SGHAT and CDR2 is FQNNGV in the germline V gene. The CDR3 consists of 16 residues. The CDR3 loop is CASSLWTGEAKNIQYF. The DNA for the CDR3 is TGTGCCAGCAGCCTATGGACAGGGGAGGCCAAAAACATTCAGTACTTC.

This chain joins TRBV6-5 and TRBJ2-3; 7 bases are shared with TRBD2. Per the germline V gene, CDR1 is MNHEY and CDR2 is SVGAGI. V lost 1 base to trimming and J lost 3 bases; unmatched junction nucleotides: 10. The CDR3 sequence is 17 residues long. The CDR3 spells CASSYFLRGVRTDTQYF. The CDR3, as DNA: TGTGCCAGCAGTTACTTCCTTCGGGGGGTAAGGACAGATACGCAGTATTTT.

This clonotype was found a few times. The rearrangement uses TRBV20-1 and TRBJ1-1; TRBD1 is a possible D gene (5 bases). This CDR3 has 12 amino acids. Per the germline V gene, CDR1 is DFQATT and CDR2 is SNEGSKA (reference sequence). V shed 6 bases and J shed 1 base, with 9 bases lying between them. The CDR3 is CSALTGNTEAFF. CDR3 DNA: TGCAGTGCCCTAACAGGGAACACTGAAGCTTTCTTT.

The chain joins TRBV20-1 to TRBJ1-6; D might be TRBD1 (5 bases). V lost 5 bases, J lost 8 bases, and 19 bases lay in between. CDR3 size: 15 residues. Per germline, CDR1 DFQATT and CDR2 SNEGSKA (reference sequence). The CDR3 spells CSAPRGRGGDSPLHF. CDR3 bases: TGCAGTGCTCCCCGGGGACGAGGAGGAGATTCACCCCTCCACTTT.

The chain is built from TRBV20-1 and TRBJ2-3, with a tentative D call TRBD2 (5 bases). V dropped 4 bases and J dropped 4 bases, with 9 bases sitting between them. Germline V gene lookup returns CDR1 DFQATT and CDR2 SNEGSKA (reference sequence). The CDR3 consists of 12 residues. CDR3 region: CSATEVPDTQYF. The CDR3 DNA reads as TGCAGTGCTACGGAGGTCCCAGATACGCAGTATTTT.

In this sample, this clonotype turned up once. This sequence joins TRBV29-1 and TRBJ2-2; D is perhaps TRBD1 (7 bases). Trimming pared 7 bases from V and 1 base from J, leaving 19 bases between. This CDR3 contains 16 residues. Per the germline V gene, CDR1 is SQVTM and CDR2 is ANQGSEA. DNA for the CDR3: TGCAGCGCCCAGGGGGGTCCGGGACAGAACACCGGGGAGCTGTTTTTT. This translates into CSAQGGPGQNTGELFF.

This chain uses TRBV29-1 with TRBJ2-5; TRBD2 might be the D (5 bases). V lost 1 base, J lost 4 bases, and 7 bases lay in between. The germline V gene encodes CDR1 SQVTM and CDR2 ANQGSEA. This CDR3 region has 12 residues. The CDR3 bases are TGCAGCGTTGAAGGGGGAGCAGAGACCCAGTACTTC. It yields the protein CSVEGGAETQYF.

This clonotype was observed a handful of times. J is TRBJ1-5 and V is TRBV5-1; D perhaps matches TRBD1 (6 bases). Germline V gene lookup returns CDR1 SGHRS and CDR2 YFSETQ. There are 15 residues in the CDR3. Deletions cut 1 base from V and 5 bases from J, with 13 bases between. The CDR3: CASSLSGGGDQPQHF. Here the CDR3 DNA reads TGCGCCAGCAGCTTGAGTGGAGGGGGGGATCAGCCCCAGCATTTT.

This clonotype showed up just a few times. This chain joins TRBV27 and TRBJ2-3; D is possibly TRBD2 (6 bases). CDR3 size: 14 residues. Germline CDR1 and CDR2: MNHEY and SMNVEV (reference sequence). V dropped 3 bases and J dropped 4 bases, with 11 bases sitting between them. CDR3 sequence (DNA): TGTGCCAGCAGTTTCTCTAGGGAGGCAGATACGCAGTATTTT. As protein: CASSFSREADTQYF.